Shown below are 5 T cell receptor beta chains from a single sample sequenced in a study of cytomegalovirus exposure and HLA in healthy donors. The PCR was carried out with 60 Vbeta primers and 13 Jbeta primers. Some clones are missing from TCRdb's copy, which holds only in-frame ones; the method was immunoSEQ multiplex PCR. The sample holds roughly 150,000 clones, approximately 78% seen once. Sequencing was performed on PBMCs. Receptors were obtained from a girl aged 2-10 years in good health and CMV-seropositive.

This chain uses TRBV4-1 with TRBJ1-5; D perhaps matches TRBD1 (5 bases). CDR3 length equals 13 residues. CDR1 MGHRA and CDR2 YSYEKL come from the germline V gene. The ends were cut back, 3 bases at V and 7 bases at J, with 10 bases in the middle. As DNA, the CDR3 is TGCGCCAGCAGCCAGGAGGGACTCCAGCCCCAGCATTTT. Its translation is CASSQEGLQPQHF.

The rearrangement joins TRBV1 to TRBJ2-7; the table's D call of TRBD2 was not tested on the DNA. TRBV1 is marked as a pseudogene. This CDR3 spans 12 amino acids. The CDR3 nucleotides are TGCACTTTAGCGGGAGCCGTAGACGAGCAGTACTTC. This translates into CTLAGAVDEQYF.

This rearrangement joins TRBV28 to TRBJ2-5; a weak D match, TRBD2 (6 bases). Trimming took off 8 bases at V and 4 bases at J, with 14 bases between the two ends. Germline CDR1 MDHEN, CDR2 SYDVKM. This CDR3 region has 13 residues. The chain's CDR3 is CASSGTPRETQYF. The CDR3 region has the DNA TGTGCCAGCTCCGGGACTCCGAGAGAGACCCAGTACTTC.

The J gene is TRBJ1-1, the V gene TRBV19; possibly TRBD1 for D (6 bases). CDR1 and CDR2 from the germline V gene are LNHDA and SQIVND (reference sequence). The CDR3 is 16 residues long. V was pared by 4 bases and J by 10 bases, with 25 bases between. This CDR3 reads CASSTNRARGPQLAFF. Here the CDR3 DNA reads TGTGCCAGTAGTACGAACCGAGCCAGGGGCCCCCAGTTAGCTTTCTTT.

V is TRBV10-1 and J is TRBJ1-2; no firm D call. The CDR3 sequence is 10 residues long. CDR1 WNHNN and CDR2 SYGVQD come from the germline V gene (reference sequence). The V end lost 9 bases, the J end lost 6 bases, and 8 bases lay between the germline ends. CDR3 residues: CARFVDGYTF. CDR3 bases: TGCGCCAGGTTCGTCGATGGCTACACCTTC.